The 19 T cell receptor beta chains below all came from one sample that was sequenced in a study of cytotoxic CD8 clonotypes in ibrutinib-treated CLL. The table came from immunoSEQ multiplex PCR; TCRdb's copy has only in-frame clones and leaves some out. The data hold approximately 300,000 clones, with about 80% observed a single time. This material consisted of PBMCs, taken before ibrutinib treatment. Receptor source: a human donor with chronic lymphocytic leukemia.

The V gene is TRBV7-2, the J gene TRBJ2-2; D is ambiguous. Deletions cut 0 bases from V and 2 bases from J, with 4 bases between. The CDR3 runs to 14 residues. The germline V gene encodes CDR1 SGHTA and CDR2 FQGNSA. This CDR3 reads CASSLAPNTGELFF. As DNA, the CDR3 is TGTGCCAGCAGCTTAGCACCTAACACCGGGGAGCTGTTTTTT.

Only one count was recorded for this clone. V and J are TRBV5-1 and TRBJ2-3, with 12 nucleotides matching TRBD2. CDR1 is SGHRS, CDR2 YFSETQ, per germline. V lost 4 bases, J lost 4 bases, and 7 bases stayed unmatched. The CDR3 runs 16 residues. CDR3 residues: CASSPMTSGSADTQYF. CDR3 DNA: TGCGCCAGCAGCCCCATGACTAGCGGGAGTGCAGATACGCAGTATTTT.

The V call is TRBV9, the J call TRBJ1-2; 8 bases are a match to TRBD1. Germline assignment: CDR1 SGDLS and CDR2 YYNGEE. The CDR3 totals 15 residues. The ends lost 0 bases at V and 4 bases at J; junction bases unmatched: 5. The CDR3: CASSVGQGIGYGYTF. In DNA, the CDR3 is TGTGCCAGCAGCGTAGGACAGGGGATCGGCTATGGCTACACCTTC.

This chain joins TRBV11-2 and TRBJ2-7; D is tentatively TRBD1 or TRBD2 (6 bases each). CDR1 is SGHAT, CDR2 FQNNGV, per germline. The CDR3 covers 17 residues. Trimming shortened V by 2 bases and J by 4 bases, and 21 bases separated the two germline ends. As DNA, the CDR3 is TGTGCCAGCAGCTTATCGTGGGGGGCCGGCGGGAATTACGAGCAGTACTTC. It encodes CASSLSWGAGGNYEQYF.

CDR3 amino acids: CATSTQTGAYEQYF. CDR3 nucleotides: TGTGCCACCAGCACACAAACAGGGGCCTACGAGCAGTACTTC. The V call is TRBV15, the J call TRBJ2-7; 7 bases align to TRBD1. J lost 2 bases, V lost 4 bases, and 5 bases had no gene match. The CDR3 has 14 amino acids. Germline V gene lookup returns CDR1 LNHNV and CDR2 YYDKDF (reference sequence).

The rearrangement joins TRBV18 to TRBJ1-3; possible D gene TRBD1, 5 bases. The CDR3 has 15 amino acids. V lost 3 bases and J 0 bases, leaving 9 bases between the germline ends. In germline, CDR1 is KGHSH, CDR2 LQKENI. This CDR3 is CASSPPGNSGNTIYF. In DNA form, the CDR3 reads TGTGCCAGCTCACCTCCAGGGAACTCTGGAAACACCATATATTTT.

V gene TRBV15 combines with J gene TRBJ1-1; D uncertain. The CDR3 length is 16 residues. Trimming stripped 5 bases from V and 1 base from J, with 17 bases between. CDR1 and CDR2 (germline): LNHNV, YYDKDF (reference sequence). Here the CDR3 DNA reads TGTGCCACCAGCCCACGGAGCCGGGGTGGGAACACTGAAGCTTTCTTT. It codes for CATSPRSRGGNTEAFF. The full variable domain, its missing parts supplied by reference TRBV15 and TRBJ1-1, is DAMVIQNPRYQVTQFGKPVTLSCSQTLNHNVMYWYQQKSSQAPKLLFHYYDKDFNNEADTPDNFQSRRPNTSFCFLDIRSPGLGDTAMYLCATSPRSRGGNTEAFFGQGTRLTVV.

V gene TRBV18 combines with J gene TRBJ2-5; 7 positions match TRBD2. Germline V lookup: CDR1 KGHSH, CDR2 LQKENI. The V gene end was trimmed by 1 base and the J gene end by 4 bases; junction bases not matched to a gene: 6. The CDR3 sequence is 15 residues long. CDR3 amino acids: CASSPLGPGGETQYF. CDR3 bases: TGTGCCAGCTCACCACTAGGGCCGGGAGGAGAGACCCAGTACTTC.

A single count supports this clone. The gene calls are TRBV27 and TRBJ2-5, with a weak D call TRBD2 (7 bases). The CDR3 consists of 14 residues. Germline CDR1 reads MNHEY; CDR2 reads SMNVEV (reference sequence). V lost 3 bases and J 5 bases, leaving 13 bases between the germline ends. CDR3: CASSFRGAWETQYF. The DNA for the CDR3 is TGTGCCAGCAGTTTCCGGGGGGCCTGGGAGACCCAGTACTTC.

The chain uses TRBV25-1 and TRBJ1-2; 8 positions match TRBD1. Germline lookup yields CDR1 MGHDK and CDR2 SYGVNS. This CDR3 contains 14 residues. V lost 3 bases to trimming and J lost 4 bases; unmatched junction nucleotides: 4. The CDR3 reads CASSDRGHPYGYTF. The CDR3, as DNA: TGTGCCAGCAGTGACAGGGGGCACCCCTATGGCTACACCTTC.

The chain links TRBV6-4 to TRBJ2-2; 14 bases agree with TRBD2. V shed 6 bases and J 4 bases; nucleotides not matched to a gene: 4. The CDR3 spans 16 residues. Germline V gene lookup returns CDR1 MRHNA and CDR2 SNTAGT. This CDR3 is CASSQTSGRATGELFF. The CDR3 bases are TGTGCCAGCAGCCAGACTAGCGGGAGGGCCACCGGGGAGCTGTTTTTT.

The chain combines TRBV28 with TRBJ2-5; 8 bases line up with TRBD1. The CDR3 has 16 residues. Germline trimming cut 5 bases from V and 5 bases from J; bases unmatched to any gene: 13. Germline V gives CDR1 MDHEN, CDR2 SYDVKM. The DNA for the CDR3 is TGTGCCAGCAGTACGATCCGACAGGGGAAATCGGAGACCCAGTACTTC. Translating it yields CASSTIRQGKSETQYF. The whole variable domain, remainder taken from reference TRBV28 and TRBJ2-5, is DVKVTQSSRYLVKRTGEKVFLECVQDMDHENMFWYRQDPGLGLRLIYFSYDVKMKEKGDIPEGYSVSREKKERFSLILESASTNQTSMYLCASSTIRQGKSETQYFGPGTRLLVL.

The J gene is TRBJ2-7, the V gene TRBV5-8, with D uncertain. Trimming pared 4 bases from V and 2 bases from J, leaving 10 bases between. Looked up from germline, CDR1 is SGHTS and CDR2 is YDEGEE. This CDR3 is built from 13 residues. The CDR3 loop reads CASSKGPTYEQYF. The CDR3 bases are TGTGCCAGCAGCAAAGGGCCTACCTACGAGCAGTACTTC. The full variable domain, its missing parts supplied by reference TRBV5-8 and TRBJ2-7, is EAGVTQSPTHLIKTRGQQATLRCSPISGHTSVYWYQQALGLGLQFLLWYDEGEERNRGNFPPRFSGRQFPNYSSELNVNALELEDSALYLCASSKGPTYEQYFGPGTRLTVT.

The chain carries TRBV19 and TRBJ2-7, with a possible D match to TRBD2 (6 bases). CDR3 length: 15 residues. Trimming stripped 4 bases from V and 5 bases from J, with 18 bases between. CDR1 is LNHDA and CDR2 is SQIVND in the germline V gene (reference sequence). CDR3 residues: CASSKTGGGRNEQYF. The CDR3 DNA is TGTGCCAGTAGTAAGACCGGGGGTGGACGAAACGAGCAGTACTTC.

This sequence joins TRBV5-4 and TRBJ2-7, with a weak D call TRBD1 (6 bases). V lost 4 bases to trimming and J lost 3 bases, with 11 bases between them. The CDR3 runs to 13 residues. Germline loops: CDR1 SGHNT, CDR2 YYREEE (reference sequence). The CDR3 nucleotides read TGTGCCAGCAGCGCACAGGGTAACTACGAGCAGTACTTC. Its protein is CASSAQGNYEQYF.

V and J are TRBV5-4 and TRBJ2-1, with TRBD1 identical over 8 bases. The CDR3 consists of 16 residues. CDR1 is SGHNT and CDR2 is YYREEE in the germline V gene (reference sequence). V gave up 2 bases and J gave up 4 bases; unmatched junction bases: 8. CDR3 protein: CASSFYTGGLYNEQFF. CDR3 sequence (DNA): TGTGCCAGCAGCTTCTATACAGGGGGGTTGTACAATGAGCAGTTCTTC.

The chain couples TRBV19 to TRBJ2-7; 9 bases match TRBD1. Trimming at V came to 8 bases and at J to 3 bases, leaving 17 bases not matched to a gene. In germline, CDR1 is LNHDA, CDR2 SQIVND (reference sequence). The CDR3 runs to 17 residues. CDR3 protein: CASVLTPRTGQGYEQYF. The CDR3 DNA reads TGTGCCAGTGTCCTTACCCCCCGGACGGGACAGGGCTACGAGCAGTACTTC.

This clone has more than one count but fewer than ten. J is TRBJ2-7 and V is TRBV5-1, with D possibly TRBD1 on 6 matching bases. The CDR3 covers 14 residues. V was trimmed by 1 base and J by 6 bases, leaving 14 bases between them. Germline CDR1 reads SGHRS; CDR2 reads YFSETQ. CDR3 bases: TGCGCCAGCAGCTTGTACAGGGAAAGTCCCGAGCAGTACTTC. Protein product: CASSLYRESPEQYF.

V usage is TRBV16 and J usage is TRBJ1-1; possible D gene TRBD1, 5 bases. CDR3 length equals 14 residues. CDR1 is KGHSY, CDR2 FQNENV, per germline. Trimming stripped 0 bases from V and 7 bases from J, with 12 bases between. CDR3 nucleotide sequence: TGTGCCAGCAGCCAATCGGGACCAGGACGTGAAGCTTTCTTT. This encodes CASSQSGPGREAFF.